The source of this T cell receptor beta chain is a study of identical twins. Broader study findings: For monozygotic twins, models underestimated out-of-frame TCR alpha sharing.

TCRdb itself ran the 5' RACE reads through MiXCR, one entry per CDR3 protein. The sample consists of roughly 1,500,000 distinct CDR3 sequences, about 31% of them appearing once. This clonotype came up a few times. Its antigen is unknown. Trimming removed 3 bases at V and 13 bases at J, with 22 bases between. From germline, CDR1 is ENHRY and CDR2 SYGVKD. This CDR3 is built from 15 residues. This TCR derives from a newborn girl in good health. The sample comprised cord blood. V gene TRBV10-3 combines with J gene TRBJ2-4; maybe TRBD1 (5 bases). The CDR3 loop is CAISDTIADKVGQYF. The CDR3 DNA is TGTGCCATCAGTGATACGATCGCGGACAAAGTGGGGCAGTACTTC.